This T cell receptor (beta chain) is drawn from a study of blood T cell repertoires in COVID-19. As for the study in general: There were acute and convalescent COVID-19 samples, and they came from the United States, Italy and Spain. Nucleic acid was either cDNA or gDNA, and it came from T cells, B-cell-depleted T cells, or PBMCs.

In the study's own analysis: Reference gene primer amplification gave estimated nucleated cell counts. Assay used: immunoSEQ multiplex PCR; TCRdb lists only in-frame clones, some missing. The DNA gave D and trimming, while V, J and clone size come from that table. The sample lists 80,000 to 95,000 clones; approximately 90% were seen once. Losses at the gene ends were 0 bases for V and 6 bases for J; bases not matched to a gene: 13. The CDR3 has 20 residues. Germline CDR1 is LGHNA and CDR2 is YSLEER. This receptor was identified in a man aged 45-65 years with active or convalescent COVID-19. The sequencing sample was made of peripheral blood. The chain couples TRBV4-3 to TRBJ2-3; 15 bases align to TRBD2. CDR3 bases: TGCGCCAGCAGCCAAGAGGGACTAGCGGGGGGAACTATATTACAGGATACGCAGTATTTT. Translated, it gives CASSQEGLAGGTILQDTQYF.